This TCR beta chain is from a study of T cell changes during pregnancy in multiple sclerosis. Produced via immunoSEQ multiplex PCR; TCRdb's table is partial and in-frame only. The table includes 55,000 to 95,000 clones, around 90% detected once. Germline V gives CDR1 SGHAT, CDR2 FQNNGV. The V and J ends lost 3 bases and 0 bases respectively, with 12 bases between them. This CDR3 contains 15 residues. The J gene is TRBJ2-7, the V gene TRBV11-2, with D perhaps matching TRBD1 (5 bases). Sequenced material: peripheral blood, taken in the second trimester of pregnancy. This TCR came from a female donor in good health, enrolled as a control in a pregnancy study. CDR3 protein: CASSLAGLSSYEQYF. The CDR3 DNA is TGTGCCAGCAGCTTGGCAGGGCTGAGCTCCTACGAGCAGTACTTC. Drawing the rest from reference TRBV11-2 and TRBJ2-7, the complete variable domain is EAGVAQSPRYKIIEKRQSVAFWCNPISGHATLYWYQQILGQGPKLLIQFQNNGVVDDSQLPKDRFSAERLKGVDSTLKIQPAKLEDSAVYLCASSLAGLSSYEQYFGPGTRLTVT.